This note documents a single T cell receptor (beta chain) sequence. Which antigen it targets is not known. No base qualities exist here, and no much larger clone lies one base off it. This was a case-control study nested in a cohort of healthcare workers in London, UK, who had nasopharyngeal swab PCR tests and blood samples taken every week. Between 23 and 31 March 2020, the week of the UK lockdown, healthcare workers were enrolled and then followed up weekly for as long as 16 weeks. These data originate in a study of early T cells in non-severe SARS-CoV-2 infection (dated by TCRdb to about 2021). Regarding the complete study: Bulk RNA from unsorted whole blood was used for TCR sequencing, so alpha and beta chains could not be paired. Study-wide findings and limitations: VDJdb matching was skewed toward anti-spike CD8 responses and likely underestimated virus-specific expansions, missing private and CD4 specificities.

The receptor library was made with 5' RACE. The sequencer was a NextSeq 500. The TCR library protocol attached unique molecular identifiers to individual cDNA molecules to correct for sequencing error and PCR bias. TCR alpha and beta chains were both sequenced, and the abundances of alpha and beta sequences in each sample were closely correlated with each other. As for the authors' bioinformatics: V gene, J gene and CDR3 annotation of TCR sequences was performed with Decombinator V4. Expanded TCRs were defined as changing significantly between any two time points under a Poisson model with p below 0.0001. TCR abundances were normalised to the total number of TCRs sequenced per sample and were expressed as counts per million. MAIT TCRs were defined by TRAV1-2 paired with TRAJ12, TRAJ20 or TRAJ33, and iNKT TCRs by TRAV10 paired with TRAJ18. VDJdb, accessed on 1 November 2021, was searched for TCRs annotated for CMV, EBV and SARS-CoV-2, and TCRs annotated for more than one antigen were excluded. Clones were called with MiXCR by TCRdb after fastp trimmed the public reads at Q25, and only in-frame beta chains were retained. All rows with the same CDR3 protein become a single entry with the most common DNA and genes. The V and J calls reflect TCRdb's pipeline rather than the authors' work. This sample comprises 80,000 to 95,000 distinct CDR3 sequences, roughly 17% of them detected only once. The biggest ten clones account for approximately 5.1% of the sample.

Trimming leaves V shorter by 3 bases and J shorter by 0 bases, with the junction holding 1 base beyond the gene matches. The germline V gene specifies MGHRA as CDR1 and YSYEKL as CDR2. The CDR3 covers 17 residues, taking in both the cysteine and the phenylalanine. The sequence is cut down to CDR3 DNA, 51 bases in frame from base 1. This clonotype was sampled from an adult who was a healthcare worker with PCR-confirmed SARS-CoV-2 infection or an uninfected control (not recorded which). This chain joins TRBV4-1 to TRBJ2-3, and 15 junctional nucleotides match TRBD2. Sequencing was performed on whole blood, taken at baseline. The sequenced DNA: TGCGCCAGCAGCCAGGGGACTAGCGGGAGGAGCACAGATACGCAGTATTTT. It codes for CASSQGTSGRSTDTQYF.